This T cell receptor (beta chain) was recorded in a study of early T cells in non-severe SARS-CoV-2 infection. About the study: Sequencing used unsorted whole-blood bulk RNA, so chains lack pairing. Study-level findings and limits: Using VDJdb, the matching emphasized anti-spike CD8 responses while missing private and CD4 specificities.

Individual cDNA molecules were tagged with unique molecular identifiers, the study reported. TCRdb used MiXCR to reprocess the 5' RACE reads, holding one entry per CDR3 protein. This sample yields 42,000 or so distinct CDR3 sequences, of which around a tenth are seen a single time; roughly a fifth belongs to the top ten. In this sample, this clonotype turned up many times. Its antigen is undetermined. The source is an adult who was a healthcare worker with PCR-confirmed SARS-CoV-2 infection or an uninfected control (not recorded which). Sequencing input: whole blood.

CDR3 sequence reads: CSALSSIRYTF. The CDR3 nucleotides are TGCAGTGCTCTCTCGTCCATTAGATACACCTTC. The chain is built from TRBV20-1 and TRBJ1-2; D is uncertain. The V end lost 5 bases, the J end lost 11 bases, and 15 bases lay between the germline ends. CDR3 length equals 11 residues. From germline, CDR1 is DFQATT and CDR2 SNEGSKA (reference sequence).